This T cell receptor (beta chain) was sequenced during a study of early T cells in non-severe SARS-CoV-2 infection (dated by TCRdb to about 2021). With regard to the full study: Because TCR sequencing was done on bulk RNA from unsorted whole blood, the alpha and beta chains could not be paired. Beyond this particular receptor, the publication reports: VDJdb matching was skewed toward anti-spike CD8 responses and likely underestimated virus-specific expansions, missing private and CD4 specificities.

CDR1 and CDR2 were assigned from the germline V gene as MNHEY and SVGAGI. From the cysteine up to the phenylalanine, the CDR3 has a length of 17 residues. Solely the CDR3 DNA is kept, with 51 bases framed from the first base. The germline V and J ends show losses of 5 bases and 8 bases respectively, and no gene match explains 9 bases of the junction. This was a case-control study nested in a cohort of healthcare workers in London, UK, who had nasopharyngeal swab PCR tests and blood samples taken every week. Healthcare workers were recruited between 23 and 31 March 2020, during the week of the UK lockdown, and were followed weekly for up to about 16 weeks. The library was obtained by 5' RACE. The sequencer was a NextSeq 500. To correct for sequencing error and PCR bias, the TCR library protocol tagged individual cDNA molecules with unique molecular identifiers. Sequencing covered both TCR alpha and beta chains, and within each sample the abundances of alpha and beta sequences were tightly co-correlated. The published analysis was carried out like this. V gene, J gene and CDR3 annotation of TCR sequences was performed with Decombinator V4. TCRs were defined as expanded if a significant change between any two time points was detected under a Poisson model with p below 0.0001. Abundances of TCRs were expressed as counts per million after normalisation to the total number of TCRs sequenced in each sample. MAIT TCRs were defined by TRAV1-2 paired with TRAJ12, TRAJ20 or TRAJ33, and iNKT TCRs by TRAV10 paired with TRAJ18. VDJdb, accessed 1 November 2021, was searched for CMV, EBV and SARS-CoV-2 annotated TCRs, with TCRs annotated for multiple antigens excluded. TCRdb's own reprocessing of the public reads used fastp at Q25 and MiXCR and kept productive beta chains. CDR3 protein duplicates are merged, each entry listing the most common genes and DNA. The V and J calls follow TCRdb's processing rather than the paper's. This sample gives nearly 45,000 distinct CDR3 sequences in total; under 14% of them show up just once. The top ten clones comprise about a fifth of the sample.

This clonotype showed up many times. The clone's antigen remains unknown. Base qualities are not provided; no much larger clone lies one nucleotide away. Sequenced: whole blood. This TCR came from an adult who was a healthcare worker with PCR-confirmed SARS-CoV-2 infection or an uninfected control (not recorded which). The V and J segments used are TRBV6-5 and TRBJ2-2; 15 bases in the junction line up with TRBD2. This receptor has the CDR3 CASSQGLAGGGRGELFF. The sequenced DNA is TGTGCCAGCAGTCAGGGACTAGCGGGAGGCGGTAGAGGGGAGCTGTTTTTT.